Presented here are 15 T cell receptor beta chains from one specimen sequenced in a study of T cells in Graves' hyperthyroidism and ophthalmopathy. Amplified regions were TCR beta CDR3 sequences from RNA transcripts. RT-PCR in the first round (using the HTBI primer set) targeted the TCR CDR3. TCRdb itself ran the multiplex PCR reads through MiXCR, one entry per CDR3 protein. The data contain approximately 380,000 distinct CDR3 sequences, over 12% of them singletons. The sample was blood. The origin of the receptors is a man aged 50 to 59 with Graves' ophthalmopathy.

The table lists this clonotype with a few counts. V usage is TRBV20-1 and J usage is TRBJ2-1; D may be TRBD2 (5 bases). The CDR3 contains 13 residues. The germline V and J ends were trimmed by 3 bases and 5 bases, with 11 bases remaining between them. Germline V lookup: CDR1 DFQATT, CDR2 SNEGSKA (reference sequence). The CDR3 region is CSASASLNNEQFF. In nucleotides, the CDR3 is TGCAGTGCTAGTGCTAGCCTTAACAATGAGCAGTTCTTC.

This clonotype occurred many times. This sequence joins TRBV6-2 or TRBV6-3 and TRBJ2-1; maybe TRBD2 (6 bases). V lost 9 bases, J lost 5 bases, and 20 bases lay in between. Per the germline V gene, CDR1 is MNHEY and CDR2 is SVGEGT. The CDR3 sequence is 15 residues long. The CDR3 protein is CASRSPGLDNNEQFF. CDR3 sequence (DNA): TGTGCCAGTAGATCACCGGGACTCGACAACAATGAGCAGTTCTTC.

In its sample, this clonotype was seen many times. The V call is TRBV5-5, the J call TRBJ2-3; D might be TRBD2 (6 bases). V lost 7 bases and J lost 5, with 17 bases in between. Germline CDR1 is SGHKS and CDR2 is YYEKEE (reference sequence). The CDR3 covers 14 residues. This CDR3 reads CASWIIGRGDTQYF. The CDR3 nucleotides are TGTGCCAGCTGGATCATCGGGCGGGGAGATACGCAGTATTTT.

This clonotype was seen at least ten times. The V and J genes are TRBV29-1 and TRBJ1-1; 9 bases line up with TRBD1. Germline CDR1 reads SQVTM; CDR2 reads ANQGSEA. J gave up 4 bases and V 6 bases, and 12 bases lay outside the gene matches. This CDR3 has 15 residues. In DNA form, the CDR3 reads TGCAGCGTACTACCAACAGGGGGCCGAATCACTGAAGCTTTCTTT. The encoded protein is CSVLPTGGRITEAFF.

There are many counts of this clonotype. The chain links TRBV20-1 to TRBJ1-1, with D unresolved. This CDR3 is 16 amino acids long. Germline CDR1 DFQATT, CDR2 SNEGSKA (reference sequence). V dropped 0 bases and J dropped 3 bases, with 17 bases sitting between them. In nucleotides, the CDR3 is TGCAGTGCTAGAGATAAAAAGGATGAAACATACACTGAAGCTTTCTTT. Its protein is CSARDKKDETYTEAFF.

The V and J genes are TRBV4-2 and TRBJ1-4; 8 nucleotides align to TRBD1. This CDR3 spans 14 amino acids. The germline gives CDR1 LGHNA, CDR2 YNFKEQ. V gave up 8 bases and J gave up 6 bases; unmatched junction bases: 8. Written as DNA, the CDR3 is TGTGCCAGCGAGTCAGGGGGCCTGGATGAAAAACTGTTTTTT. It codes for CASESGGLDEKLFF.

This chain links TRBV19 with TRBJ2-3, with 8 bases fitting TRBD1. Germline-derived CDR1 and CDR2 are LNHDA and SQIVND (reference sequence). This CDR3 spans 16 amino acids. The ends lost 7 bases at V and 6 bases at J; junction bases unmatched: 15. The CDR3 is CASKRQTGGSSDTQYF. The CDR3 DNA reads as TGTGCCAGTAAGAGACAAACAGGGGGAAGCTCGGATACGCAGTATTTT.

This chain joins TRBV7-2 and TRBJ2-1; 11 bases fit TRBD2. V lost 5 bases and J lost 8; bases outside the gene matches: 23. Germline CDR1 SGHTA, CDR2 FQGNSA. The CDR3 extends over 20 amino acids. CDR3 sequence: CASSRSGTGLAGGDRHEQFF. Here the CDR3 DNA reads TGTGCCAGCAGCCGGAGCGGGACAGGACTAGCGGGTGGAGATAGGCATGAGCAGTTCTTC.

The chain uses TRBV6-5 and TRBJ2-7, with 7 bases lining up with TRBD2. Per germline, CDR1 MNHEY and CDR2 SVGAGI. V lost 2 bases and J lost 6; bases outside the gene matches: 7. CDR3 length: 14 residues. CDR3 coding DNA: TGTGCCAGCAGTTACCTAGGACTAGATCTCGAGCAGTACTTC. It yields the protein CASSYLGLDLEQYF.

CDR3 in DNA: TGTGCCAGCAGCTCTACAGGGTTTCGCGGAAACACCATATATTTT. Translating gives CASSSTGFRGNTIYF. V and J are TRBV11-3 and TRBJ1-3, with D perhaps matching TRBD1 (6 bases). Germline lookup yields CDR1 SGHNT and CDR2 YENEEA. Trimming pared 4 bases from V and 4 bases from J, leaving 14 bases between. The CDR3 has 15 amino acids.

The rearrangement links TRBV14 to TRBJ2-7, with 10 bases aligning to TRBD2. Germline CDR1 is SGHDN and CDR2 is FVKESK. Unmatched junction bases numbered 7, after V lost 5 bases and J lost 3 bases. The CDR3 has 15 amino acids. DNA for the CDR3: TGTGCCAGCAGCGAGGGACTAGCGAGACTCTACGAGCAGTACTTC. Translating it yields CASSEGLARLYEQYF.

This clonotype showed up many times. The V call is TRBV11-2, the J call TRBJ2-4; D is unclear. The germline V gene has CDR1 SGHAT and CDR2 FQNNGV. Trimming cost V 2 bases and J 0 bases, with 20 bases left between them. The CDR3 totals 19 residues. This chain's CDR3 is CASSLNLLAETLAKNIQYF. Here the CDR3 DNA reads TGTGCCAGCAGCTTAAATCTTCTGGCGGAAACTTTAGCCAAAAACATTCAGTACTTC.

This clonotype appeared a few times. This rearrangement joins TRBV15 to TRBJ2-7, with D tentatively TRBD1 (6 bases). CDR3 size: 17 residues. CDR1 and CDR2 (germline): LNHNV, YYDKDF (reference sequence). Between the trimmed V and J ends, which lost 0 bases and 5 bases, there was a span of 20 bases. The DNA of the CDR3 is TGTGCCACCAGCAGAGATCTGCTGGGGGCCGAGGGGCACGAGCAGTACTTC. As protein: CATSRDLLGAEGHEQYF.

At least ten counts were recorded for this clonotype. The chain carries TRBV20-1 and TRBJ1-2; no definite D call. Germline V lookup: CDR1 DFQATT, CDR2 SNEGSKA (reference sequence). This CDR3 region has 14 residues. Trimming pared 0 bases from V and 5 bases from J, leaving 13 bases between. CDR3 sequence reads: CSARDLVQTYGYTF. In nucleotides, the CDR3 is TGCAGTGCTAGAGATCTTGTACAGACGTATGGCTACACCTTC.

This clonotype came up a few times. This chain joins TRBV20-1 and TRBJ2-1; TRBD2 matches 13 bases. The germline V gene encodes CDR1 DFQATT and CDR2 SNEGSKA (reference sequence). This CDR3 is 15 amino acids long. V lost 1 base to trimming and J lost 5 bases; unmatched junction nucleotides: 2. The CDR3 loop reads CSARAGTSGNNEQFF. In DNA form, the CDR3 reads TGCAGTGCTAGAGCGGGGACTAGCGGGAACAATGAGCAGTTCTTC.